These 10 T cell receptor beta chains were sequenced from one sample in a study of T cell responses to AZD1222 COVID-19 vaccine. TCRdb's table, derived via immunoSEQ multiplex PCR, lists solely in-frame clones and lacks some. The data show about 120,000 clones, around 90% seen once. Sample: peripheral blood, taken 28 days after the second AZD1222 dose. The receptors were gathered from an adult who received the AZD1222 COVID-19 vaccine.

This clone is a singleton in its sample. An end of the junction does not agree with germline; a read error may underlie this. V usage is TRBV6-5 and J usage is TRBJ2-1, with 7 positions matching TRBD1. The germline CDR1 and CDR2 sequences are MNHEY and SVGAGI. The CDR3 spans 15 residues. The CDR3 loop is CASSYSGGSYNEQFF. CDR3 coding DNA: TGTGCCAGCAGCTACTCAGGGGGTTCCTACAATGAGCAGTTCTTC.

This clone appeared once. The chain employs TRBV9 and TRBJ2-2; weak D call: TRBD2 (7 bases). V dropped 3 bases and J dropped 4 bases, with 13 bases sitting between them. This CDR3 region has 15 residues. Germline V gene lookup returns CDR1 SGDLS and CDR2 YYNGEE. CDR3 in amino acids: CASSAGGGGTGELFF. In DNA form, the CDR3 reads TGTGCCAGCAGCGCAGGAGGGGGGGGCACCGGGGAGCTGTTTTTT.

This CDR3 is CAWSVPPLEDWGDYGYTF. CDR3 bases: TGTGCCTGGAGTGTACCCCCTTTGGAGGACTGGGGTGACTATGGCTACACCTTC. The chain joins TRBV30 to TRBJ1-2; unclear D gene. Germline-derived CDR1 and CDR2 are GTSNPN and SVGIG (reference sequence). V was pared by 0 bases and J by 3 bases, with 23 bases between. The CDR3 is 18 residues long.

The chain couples TRBV6-2 or TRBV6-3 to TRBJ2-1; 12 nucleotides match TRBD2. Trimming cost V 5 bases and J 2 bases; bases outside gene matches: 1. CDR1 is MNHEY, CDR2 SVGEGT, per germline. This CDR3 comprises 15 residues. Here the CDR3 DNA reads TGTGCCAGCAGTCTAGCGGGAGGGCCCTACAATGAGCAGTTCTTC. Its protein product is CASSLAGGPYNEQFF.

The chain carries TRBV27 and TRBJ2-7; 9 nucleotides agree with TRBD1. The CDR3 length is 23 residues. Germline-derived CDR1 and CDR2 are MNHEY and SMNVEV (reference sequence). Trimming at V came to 2 bases and at J to 4 bases, leaving 30 bases not matched to a gene. The CDR3 region is CASSLRHPRDREYGLRSQYEQYF. For the CDR3, the DNA is TGTGCCAGCAGTTTACGGCACCCTCGGGACAGGGAATACGGCTTACGGTCCCAGTACGAGCAGTACTTC.

V usage is TRBV4-2 and J usage is TRBJ1-1; D is unclear. The V end lost 0 bases, the J end lost 3 bases, and 5 bases lay between the germline ends. CDR1 is LGHNA and CDR2 is YNFKEQ in the germline V gene. CDR3 length: 13 amino acids. The DNA for the CDR3 is TGTGCCAGCAGCCAAGATAGGGACACTGAAGCTTTCTTT. Its translation is CASSQDRDTEAFF.

This chain uses TRBV19 with TRBJ1-4; a weak D match, TRBD1 (5 bases). The CDR3 loop spans 15 amino acids. The V end lost 7 bases, the J end lost 5 bases, and 17 bases lay between the germline ends. Germline V gene sequence: CDR1 LNHDA, CDR2 SQIVND (reference sequence). As DNA, the CDR3 is TGTGCCAGTAAAACACCGGGACGGCCGAATGAAAAACTGTTTTTT. This sequence encodes CASKTPGRPNEKLFF.

The V and J genes are TRBV5-1 and TRBJ2-5; 7 bases are shared with TRBD2. The CDR3 length is 15 residues. Germline V gives CDR1 SGHRS, CDR2 YFSETQ. V shed 0 bases and J 2 bases; nucleotides not matched to a gene: 4. In DNA, the CDR3 is TGCGCCAGCAGCTTGGAGGGAGGGCGGCAAGAGACCCAGTACTTC. Amino acid sequence: CASSLEGGRQETQYF.

This clone was recorded a few times. This rearrangement joins TRBV27 to TRBJ1-4, with 9 bases identical to TRBD1. The V segment lost 5 bases and the J segment 4 bases; nucleotides outside the gene matches: 5. In germline, CDR1 is MNHEY, CDR2 SMNVEV (reference sequence). The CDR3 is 15 amino acids. The CDR3 region is CASSPGQGHNEKLFF. CDR3 sequence (DNA): TGTGCCAGCAGTCCGGGACAGGGCCATAATGAAAAACTGTTTTTT.

This rearrangement joins TRBV4-2 to TRBJ1-4, with D tentatively TRBD1 (6 bases). Trimming removed 0 bases at V and 4 bases at J, with 12 bases between. There are 16 residues in the CDR3. Germline V gives CDR1 LGHNA, CDR2 YNFKEQ. DNA of the CDR3: TGTGCCAGCAGCCAAGAAGGACAGACTATTAATGAAAAACTGTTTTTT. This gives the protein CASSQEGQTINEKLFF.